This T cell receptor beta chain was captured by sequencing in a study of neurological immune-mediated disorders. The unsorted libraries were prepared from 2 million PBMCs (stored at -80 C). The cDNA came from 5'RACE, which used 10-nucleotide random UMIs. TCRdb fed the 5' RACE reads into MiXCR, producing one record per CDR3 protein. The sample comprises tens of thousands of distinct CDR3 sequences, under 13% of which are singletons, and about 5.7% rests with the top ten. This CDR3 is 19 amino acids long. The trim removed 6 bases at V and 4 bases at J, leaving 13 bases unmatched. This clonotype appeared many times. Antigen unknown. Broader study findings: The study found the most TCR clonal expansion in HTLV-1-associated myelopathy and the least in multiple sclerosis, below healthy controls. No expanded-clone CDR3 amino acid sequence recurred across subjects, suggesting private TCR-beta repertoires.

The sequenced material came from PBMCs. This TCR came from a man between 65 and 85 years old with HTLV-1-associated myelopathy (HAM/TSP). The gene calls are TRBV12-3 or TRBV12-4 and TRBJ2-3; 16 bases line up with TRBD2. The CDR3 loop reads CASSPREPGLAGGPDTQYF. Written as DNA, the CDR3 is TGTGCCAGCAGCCCTCGGGAACCGGGACTAGCGGGAGGGCCAGATACGCAGTATTTT.